Listed below are T cell receptor beta chains from one sample, sequenced in a study of molecular identifiers for immune sequencing clone quantification. TCRdb redid the calling of the PCR reads with MiXCR, one entry per CDR3 protein. The table records over 300,000 distinct CDR3 sequences, about a quarter of them present only once. Sequenced material: naive CD8+ T cells from blood, with Jurkat cell RNA spiked in. Every receptor here comes from a human donor in good health. Some libraries in this study had Jurkat cell RNA spiked in. CDR3s include the opening cysteine and the closing phenylalanine or tryptophan. D genes are given only for firm matches. The size of a clone is reported for some rows only, either as once, few or many, or as a class for expanded clones.

TRBD1	TRBV24-1	TRBJ1-1	13	few	CATTRTGDTEAFF	TGTGCCACCACTCGGACAGGGGACACTGAAGCTTTCTTT
TRBD2	TRBV6-5	TRBJ2-3	15	many	CASRPYRGLPDTQYF	TGTGCCAGCAGGCCTTACCGGGGACTACCAGATACGCAGTATTTT
TRBD1	TRBV27	TRBJ1-2	17	many	CASSLSERQGANYGYTF	TGTGCCAGCAGTTTATCGGAACGACAGGGAGCTAACTATGGCTACACCTTC
NA	TRBV20-1	TRBJ2-2	10	NA	CSAPTGELFF	TGCAGTGCTCCGACCGGGGAGCTGTTTTTT
NA	TRBV13	TRBJ1-1	14	NA	CASSIYRAGTEAFF	TGTGCCAGCAGCATATACAGGGCCGGCACTGAAGCTTTCTTT
TRBD2	TRBV20-1	TRBJ2-1	16	few	CSARDPTSGRANEQFF	TGCAGTGCTAGAGATCCTACTAGCGGGAGGGCCAATGAGCAGTTCTTC
NA	TRBV27	TRBJ2-3	12	few	CASSFQFDTQYF	TGTGCCAGCAGTTTCCAGTTTGATACGCAGTATTTT
TRBD2	TRBV9	TRBJ2-2	15	many	CASSASGGATGELFF	TGTGCCAGCAGCGCTAGCGGGGGTGCCACCGGGGAGCTGTTTTTT
TRBD2	TRBV29-1	TRBJ2-1	14	NA	CSVLTSASYNEEFF	TGCAGCGTTTTAACTAGCGCCTCCTACAATGAGGAGTTCTTC
TRBD1	TRBV20-1	TRBJ2-5	15	NA	CSAGDMDRGPETQYF	TGCAGTGCTGGAGATATGGACAGGGGGCCGGAGACCCAGTACTTC
TRBD2	TRBV7-9	TRBJ2-5	17	NA	CASSPQWAGGYQETQYF	TGTGCCAGCAGCCCGCAATGGGCGGGGGGATACCAAGAGACCCAGTACTTC
TRBD1	TRBV6-5	TRBJ1-1	13	NA	CASTYGQGTEAFF	TGTGCCAGCACTTACGGACAGGGAACTGAAGCTTTCTTT
NA	TRBV6-1	TRBJ1-2	13	NA	CARSEMTGQGYTF	TGTGCCAGGAGTGAGATGACCGGCCAAGGCTACACCTTC
NA	TRBV29-1	TRBJ2-7	14	many	CSVRGGGSSYEQYF	TGCAGCGTTCGCGGGGGCGGCAGTTCCTACGAGCAGTACTTC
NA	TRBV29-1	TRBJ2-3	15	many	CSVEEFPPSTDTQYF	TGCAGCGTTGAAGAATTCCCCCCCAGCACAGATACGCAGTATTTT
NA	TRBV6-2/TRBV6-3	TRBJ2-3	19	NA	CASSYSTRDPNPSTDTQYF	TGTGCCAGCAGTTACTCAACCCGGGACCCCAACCCTAGCACAGATACGCAGTATTTT
NA	TRBV4-1	TRBJ2-2	17	NA	CASSPLTGQRNTGELFF	TGCGCCAGCAGTCCGTTAACGGGCCAACGGAACACCGGGGAGCTGTTTTTT
TRBD1	TRBV7-9	TRBJ2-5	16	NA	CASSPPDRGGRATQYF	TGTGCCAGCAGCCCTCCCGACAGGGGGGGCAGAGCGACCCAGTACTTC
NA	TRBV6-2/TRBV6-3	TRBJ2-1	14	NA	CASSIWGNYNEQFF	TGTGCCAGCAGTATCTGGGGGAACTACAATGAGCAGTTCTTC
TRBD1	TRBV6-5	TRBJ2-7	14	once	CAGSYGTGGYEQYF	TGTGCCGGCAGTTACGGGACAGGAGGATACGAGCAGTACTTC
NA	TRBV4-3	TRBJ2-2	16	few	CASSQARTSGARELFF	TGCGCCAGCAGCCAAGCAAGGACCTCCGGGGCGCGGGAGCTGTTTTTT
NA	TRBV4-3	TRBJ2-7	15	many	CASSQGRVPHYEQYF	TGCGCCAGCAGCCAAGGCAGGGTCCCGCACTACGAGCAGTACTTC
TRBD1	TRBV7-6	TRBJ2-7	14	NA	CASSLMTGGGEQYF	TGTGCCAGCAGCCTAATGACAGGGGGGGGCGAGCAGTACTTC
TRBD2	TRBV19	TRBJ2-3	15	NA	CSSSIISGSTDTRYF	TGTTCCAGTAGTATTATTAGCGGGAGTACAGATACGCGGTATTTT
TRBD2	TRBV10-3	TRBJ2-3	15	NA	CAISGSGGYTDTQYF	TGTGCCATCAGTGGGAGCGGGGGGTACACAGATACGCAGTATTTT
NA	TRBV27	TRBJ1-4	13	many	CASSLYPNEKLFF	TGTGCCAGCAGTTTATACCCAAATGAAAAACTGTTTTTT
NA	TRBV30	TRBJ2-2	11	many	CAWSETGELFF	TGTGCCTGGAGTGAGACCGGGGAGCTGTTTTTT
NA	TRBV6-6	TRBJ1-3	14	many	CASSYPGSGNTIYF	TGTGCCAGCAGTTACCCGGGGTCTGGAAACACCATATATTTT
TRBD2	TRBV7-6	TRBJ2-3	16	NA	CASSLRLAGGPDTQYF	TGTGCCAGCAGCTTAAGACTAGCGGGGGGCCCAGATACGCAGTATTTT
NA	TRBV4-3	TRBJ2-2	13	few	CATQSGNTGELFF	TGCGCCACCCAAAGCGGGAACACCGGGGAGCTGTTTTTT
TRBD2	TRBV30	TRBJ2-2	16	NA	CAWNYRAGGRPGALFF	TGTGCCTGGAACTACCGCGCGGGAGGCCGACCCGGGGCGCTGTTTTTT
NA	TRBV2	TRBJ2-6	17	many	CASSELTGYAGANVLTF	TGTGCCAGCAGTGAATTAACAGGGTATGCTGGGGCCAACGTCCTGACTTTC
NA	TRBV7-6	TRBJ1-3	15	NA	CASSLDSGSENTIYF	TGTGCCAGCAGCTTAGATTCGGGCTCTGAAAACACCATATATTTT
NA	TRBV5-4	TRBJ2-2	13	many	CAIRQLDTGELFF	TGTGCCATCCGACAGCTAGACACCGGGGAGCTGTTTTTT
NA	TRBV29-1	TRBJ2-7	11	many	CSVVSGYEQYF	TGCAGCGTTGTGTCTGGCTACGAGCAGTACTTC
NA	TRBV27	TRBJ2-7	15	few	CASSPTGRRNYEQYF	TGTGCCAGCAGTCCAACCGGACGGAGAAACTACGAGCAGTACTTC
TRBD2	TRBV5-1	TRBJ2-7	15	few	CASSPIAGGSYEQYF	TGCGCCAGCAGCCCTATAGCGGGAGGGTCCTACGAGCAGTACTTC
NA	TRBV12-3/TRBV12-4	TRBJ2-2	14	once	CASSLSLGTGEPFF	TGTGCCAGCAGTTTAAGTTTGGGCACCGGGGAGCCGTTTTTT
TRBD2	TRBV19	TRBJ2-1	15	few	CASSISAGAYNEQFF	TGTGCCAGTAGTATTTCCGCGGGGGCCTACAATGAGCAGTTCTTC
TRBD1	TRBV12-3/TRBV12-4	TRBJ1-1	14	NA	CASSSTGGDTEAFF	TGTGCCAGCAGTTCGACAGGGGGCGACACTGAAGCTTTCTTT
TRBD2	TRBV2	TRBJ2-3	15	few	CASSGSGRMTDTQYF	TGTGCCAGCAGTGGGAGCGGGAGAATGACAGATACGCAGTATTTT
NA	TRBV10-2	TRBJ2-3	15	NA	CASSGQTRATDTQYF	TGCGCCAGCAGTGGGCAGACTAGGGCGACAGATACGCAGTATTTT
NA	TRBV6-1	TRBJ2-7	14	NA	CASSEGRVSYEQYF	TGTGCCAGCAGTGAAGGCAGGGTATCCTACGAGCAGTACTTC
NA	TRBV5-5	TRBJ2-7	14	many	CASSLDRSGYKQYF	TGTGCCAGCAGCTTGGATCGGTCAGGGTATAAGCAGTACTTC
NA	TRBV19	TRBJ1-2	13	few	CASSPPTVYGYTF	TGTGCCAGTAGTCCTCCAACCGTCTATGGCTACACCTTC
NA	TRBV7-2	TRBJ2-1	13	NA	CASSSAGFNERFF	TGTGCCAGCAGCTCGGCCGGTTTCAATGAGCGGTTCTTC
NA	TRBV5-5	TRBJ1-1	15	many	CASSSLTGVNTEAFF	TGTGCCAGCAGCTCGCTGACAGGTGTGAACACTGAAGCTTTCTTT
NA	TRBV7-9	TRBJ1-3	13	NA	CASYGGPGNTIYF	TGTGCCAGCTACGGGGGGCCTGGAAACACCATATATTTT
NA	TRBV9	TRBJ1-1	13	NA	CASNVNMNTEAFF	TGTGCCAGCAACGTCAATATGAACACTGAAGCTTTCTTT
TRBD2	TRBV7-9	TRBJ2-7	13	many	CASSLGDSGEQYF	TGTGCCAGCAGCTTAGGTGATAGCGGGGAGCAGTACTTC
NA	TRBV5-1	TRBJ2-5	13	NA	CASRVELQETQYF	TGCGCCAGCAGGGTCGAACTCCAAGAGACCCAGTACTTC
TRBD1	TRBV30	TRBJ2-7	15	many	CAWSNPGQGTYEQYF	TGTGCCTGGTCCAATCCGGGACAGGGCACCTACGAGCAGTACTTC
TRBD1	TRBV6-5	TRBJ1-1	13	NA	CASRYDRGTEAFF	TGTGCCAGCAGATACGACAGGGGCACTGAAGCTTTCTTT